These 7 T cell receptor beta chains were all obtained from the same sample, sequenced in a study of blood T cell repertoires in COVID-19. The repertoire was sequenced with immunoSEQ multiplex PCR; TCRdb's copy has only in-frame clones and lacks some. The table records nearly 110,000 clones, approximately 80% of them present only once. Sequenced sample: peripheral blood. These receptors all stem from a woman aged 55-69 years with acute or convalescent COVID-19.

The chain uses TRBV4-1 and TRBJ2-7; possibly TRBD1 for D (5 bases). The CDR3 covers 14 residues. Germline-derived CDR1 and CDR2 are MGHRA and YSYEKL. Trimming took 4 bases from V and 0 from J, leaving 10 bases between them. Here the CDR3 DNA reads TGCGCCAGCAGCCTTCAGGGTAGCTCCTACGAGCAGTACTTC. It specifies CASSLQGSSYEQYF.

V usage is TRBV15 and J usage is TRBJ2-7, with 7 nucleotides matching TRBD1. V was pared by 0 bases and J by 6 bases, with 5 bases of the junction left unmatched. Germline V gives CDR1 LNHNV, CDR2 YYDKDF (reference sequence). CDR3 length: 14 amino acids. CDR3: CATSRDRGQPEQYF. CDR3 nucleotide sequence: TGTGCCACCAGCAGAGATCGGGGACAGCCCGAGCAGTACTTC.

This clone was seen a few times. CDR3 sequence reads: CASGLVTLTGTGSNYGYTF. CDR3 nucleotides: TGTGCTAGTGGTTTGGTAACCCTCACCGGGACAGGATCTAACTATGGCTACACCTTC. J is TRBJ1-2 and V is TRBV12-5; 8 bases match TRBD1. Unmatched junction bases numbered 12, after V lost 0 bases and J lost 0 bases. The CDR3 totals 19 residues. CDR1 and CDR2 (germline): LGHNT, FRNRAP.

V gene TRBV19 combines with J gene TRBJ2-1; D might be TRBD2 (5 bases). Germline CDR1 LNHDA, CDR2 SQIVND (reference sequence). This CDR3 is built from 13 residues. V lost 5 bases and J lost 4, with 9 bases in between. CDR3: CASSERSYNEQFF. The DNA for the CDR3 is TGTGCCAGTAGTGAGCGGTCATACAATGAGCAGTTCTTC.

This chain links TRBV28 with TRBJ1-6; no firm D call. V lost 2 bases and J lost 0, with 8 bases in between. The germline gives CDR1 MDHEN, CDR2 SYDVKM. The length of the CDR3 is 16 residues. CDR3 amino acids: CASSLSRSSYNSPLHF. CDR3 nucleotides: TGTGCCAGCAGTTTAAGTCGTAGCTCCTATAATTCACCCCTCCACTTT.

This chain uses TRBV19 with TRBJ1-2, with 7 bases fitting TRBD1. Germline V lookup: CDR1 LNHDA, CDR2 SQIVND (reference sequence). The trim removed 5 bases at V and 5 bases at J, leaving 8 bases unmatched. The CDR3 spans 14 residues. CDR3 nucleotide sequence: TGTGCCAGTAGTGACCGGGACAGACTGTATGGCTACACCTTC. It specifies CASSDRDRLYGYTF.

The V call is TRBV29-1, the J call TRBJ1-2, with 10 bases matching TRBD1. The CDR3 contains 12 residues. The trim removed 6 bases at V and 5 bases at J, leaving 3 bases unmatched. Germline V gives CDR1 SQVTM, CDR2 ANQGSEA. In DNA, the CDR3 is TGCAGCGTCTGGACAGGGGGTTATGGCTACACCTTC. This gives the protein CSVWTGGYGYTF.